This T cell receptor beta chain was obtained from a study of blood T cell repertoires in COVID-19. Per the germline V gene, CDR1 is SGDLS and CDR2 is YYNGEE. V lost 3 bases, J lost 0 bases, and 16 bases lay in between. The CDR3 covers 17 residues. Clones were sequenced by immunoSEQ multiplex PCR, and TCRdb holds only the in-frame ones, with some missing. The profile shows about 58,000 clones, 75% to 85% of them singletons. This sequence joins TRBV9 and TRBJ1-3, with D uncertain. The sequence came from a human donor in a cohort sampled during active COVID-19. The sample was peripheral blood. CDR3 loop: CASSAGLRTDSGNTIYF. The CDR3 DNA is TGTGCCAGCAGCGCTGGACTTCGGACTGACTCTGGAAACACCATATATTTT.